Detailed here is one T cell receptor (beta chain). TCRdb called the 5' RACE reads again in MiXCR, with one record for every CDR3 protein. The sample lists 250,000 to 300,000 distinct CDR3 sequences; 15% to 20% were seen once. This specimen belongs to a study of T-cell memory formation after mild COVID-19. The junction had 2 bases not matched to a gene; V was cut back by 2 bases and J by 2 bases. Germline V CDR1 and CDR2: SEHNR, FQNEAQ (reference sequence). The CDR3 length is 15 residues. The gene calls are TRBV7-9 and TRBJ1-5, with 8 bases identical to TRBD1. This TCR came from a man younger than 35 who had mild COVID-19 (a few samples of this study predate the infection). Cell type and time point are not known. Sequences were obtained from PBMCs or a T cell subset sorted from them (not recorded which). This CDR3 reads CASSLPGGGNQPQHF. In DNA, the CDR3 is TGTGCCAGCAGCTTACCAGGGGGCGGCAATCAGCCCCAGCATTTT.